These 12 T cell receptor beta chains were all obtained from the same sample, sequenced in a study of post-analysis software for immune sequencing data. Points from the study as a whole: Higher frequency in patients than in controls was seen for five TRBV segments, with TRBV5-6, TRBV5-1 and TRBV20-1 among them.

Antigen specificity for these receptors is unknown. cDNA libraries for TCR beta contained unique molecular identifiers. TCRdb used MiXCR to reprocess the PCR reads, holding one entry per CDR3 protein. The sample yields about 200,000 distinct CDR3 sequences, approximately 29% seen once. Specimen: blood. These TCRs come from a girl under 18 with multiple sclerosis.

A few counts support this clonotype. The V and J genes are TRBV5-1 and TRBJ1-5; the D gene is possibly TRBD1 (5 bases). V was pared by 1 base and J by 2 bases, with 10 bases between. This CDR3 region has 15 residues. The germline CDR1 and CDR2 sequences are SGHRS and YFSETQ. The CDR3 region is CASSLNGGGNQPQHF. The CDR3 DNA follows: TGCGCCAGCAGCTTGAATGGGGGAGGCAATCAGCCCCAGCATTTT. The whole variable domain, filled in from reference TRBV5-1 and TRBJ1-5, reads KAGVTQTPRYLIKTRGQQVTLSCSPISGHRSVSWYQQTPGQGLQFLFEYFSETQRNKGNFPGRFSGRQFSNSRSEMNVSTLELGDSALYLCASSLNGGGNQPQHFGDGTRLSIL.

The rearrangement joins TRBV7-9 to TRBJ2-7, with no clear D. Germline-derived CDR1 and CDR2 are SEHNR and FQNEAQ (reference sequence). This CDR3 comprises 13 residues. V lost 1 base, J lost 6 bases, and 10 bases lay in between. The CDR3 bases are TGTGCCAGCAGCTTAGGCTTTATCTTCGAGCAGTACTTC. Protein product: CASSLGFIFEQYF.

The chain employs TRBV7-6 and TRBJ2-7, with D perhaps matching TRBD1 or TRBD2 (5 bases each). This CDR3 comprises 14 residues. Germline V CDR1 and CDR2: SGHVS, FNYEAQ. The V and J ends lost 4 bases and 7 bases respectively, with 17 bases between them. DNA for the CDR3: TGTGCCAGCAGCTCGGGACGGACTTGCAATGAGCAGTACTTC. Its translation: CASSSGRTCNEQYF. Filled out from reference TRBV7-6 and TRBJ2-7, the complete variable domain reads GAGVSQSPRYKVTKRGQDVALRCDPISGHVSLYWYRQALGQGPEFLTYFNYEAQQDKSGLPNDRFSAERPEGSISTLTIQRTEQRDSAMYRCASSSGRTCNEQYFGPGTRLTVT.

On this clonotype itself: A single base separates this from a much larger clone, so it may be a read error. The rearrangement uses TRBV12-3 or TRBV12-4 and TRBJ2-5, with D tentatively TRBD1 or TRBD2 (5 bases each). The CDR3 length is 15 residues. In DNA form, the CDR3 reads TGTGCCAGCAGTTTAGAGGCAGGGAGTCAAGATACCCAGTACTTC. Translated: CASSLEAGSQDTQYF.

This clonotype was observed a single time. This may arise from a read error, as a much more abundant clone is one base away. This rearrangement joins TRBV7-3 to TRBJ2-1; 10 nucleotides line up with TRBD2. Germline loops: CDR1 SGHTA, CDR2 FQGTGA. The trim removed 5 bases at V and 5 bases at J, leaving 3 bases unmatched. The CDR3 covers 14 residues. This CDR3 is CASSPAGGHNEQFF. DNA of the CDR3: TGTGCCAGCAGCCCAGCGGGGGGGCACAATGAGCAGTTCTTC.

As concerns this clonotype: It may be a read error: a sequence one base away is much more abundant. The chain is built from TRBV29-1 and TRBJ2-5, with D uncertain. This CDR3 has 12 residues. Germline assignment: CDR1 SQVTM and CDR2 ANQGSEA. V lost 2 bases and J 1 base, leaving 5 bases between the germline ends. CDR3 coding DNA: TGCAGCGTTGAACGCCTCCAAGAGACCCAGTACTTC. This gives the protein CSVERLQETQYF.

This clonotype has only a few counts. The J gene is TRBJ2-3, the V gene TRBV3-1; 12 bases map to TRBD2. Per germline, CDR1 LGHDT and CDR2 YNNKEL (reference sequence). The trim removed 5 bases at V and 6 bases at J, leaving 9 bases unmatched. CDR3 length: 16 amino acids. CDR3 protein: CASSEGTSGLSDTQYF. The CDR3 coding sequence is TGTGCCAGCAGCGAGGGGACTAGCGGGCTGTCGGATACGCAGTATTTT.

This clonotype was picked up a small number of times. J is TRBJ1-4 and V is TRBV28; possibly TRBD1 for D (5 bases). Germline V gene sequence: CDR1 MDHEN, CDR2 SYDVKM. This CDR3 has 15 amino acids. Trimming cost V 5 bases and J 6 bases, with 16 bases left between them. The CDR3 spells CASSPPGRGYEKLFF. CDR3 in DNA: TGTGCCAGCAGTCCGCCGGGACGAGGGTATGAAAAACTGTTTTTT.

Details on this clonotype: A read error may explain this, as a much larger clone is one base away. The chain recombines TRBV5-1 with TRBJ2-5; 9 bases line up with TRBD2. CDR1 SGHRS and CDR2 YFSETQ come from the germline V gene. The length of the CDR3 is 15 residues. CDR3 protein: CASNLALAGQETQYF. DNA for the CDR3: TGCGCCAGCAACTTGGCGCTAGCGGGGCAAGAGACCCAGTACTTC.

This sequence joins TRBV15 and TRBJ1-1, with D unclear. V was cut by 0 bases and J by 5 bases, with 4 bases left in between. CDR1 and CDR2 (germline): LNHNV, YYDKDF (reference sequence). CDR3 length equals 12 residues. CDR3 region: CATSREGTEAFF. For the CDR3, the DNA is TGTGCCACCAGCAGAGAGGGGACTGAAGCTTTCTTT.

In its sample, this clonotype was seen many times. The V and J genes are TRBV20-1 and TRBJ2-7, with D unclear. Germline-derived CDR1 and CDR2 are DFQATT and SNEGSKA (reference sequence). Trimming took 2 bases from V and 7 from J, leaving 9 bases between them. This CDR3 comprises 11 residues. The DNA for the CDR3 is TGCAGTGCTAGACCCCTCGAAGAGCAGTACTTC. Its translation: CSARPLEEQYF.

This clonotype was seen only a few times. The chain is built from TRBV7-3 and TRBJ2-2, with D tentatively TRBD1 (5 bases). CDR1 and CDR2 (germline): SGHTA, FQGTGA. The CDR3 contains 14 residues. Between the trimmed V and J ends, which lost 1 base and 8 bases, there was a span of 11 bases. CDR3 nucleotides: TGTGCCAGCAGCTTAAATATAGACAGTGGGGAGCTGTTTTTT. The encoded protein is CASSLNIDSGELFF.